The 23 T cell receptor beta chains reported below all come from one sample, sequenced in a study of PD-L1 blockade in urothelial cancer. Only in-frame clones appear in the TCRdb table, and some are missing; sequencing was by immunoSEQ multiplex PCR. Here the sample spans under 55,000 clones, over 75% being singletons. The sequencing here drew on PBMCs, taken around atezolizumab (anti-PD-L1) treatment. The source of these receptors is a man aged 40-49 years with urothelial cancer.

The V call is TRBV4-2, the J call TRBJ2-3; D may be TRBD1 (6 bases). The V gene's germline CDR1 is LGHNA and CDR2 YNFKEQ. The V end was cut by 4 bases, the J end by 0 bases, with 20 bases between. There are 18 residues in the CDR3. This chain's CDR3 is CASSPEVRTASSTDTQYF. As DNA, the CDR3 is TGTGCCAGCAGCCCGGAGGTTCGGACAGCTTCAAGCACAGATACGCAGTATTTT.

On this clone: Other DNA sequences in this sample translate to the same CDR3. The rearrangement links TRBV19 to TRBJ1-1; D is unresolved. V shed 1 base and J shed 1 base, with 7 bases lying between them. The germline gives CDR1 LNHDA, CDR2 SQIVND (reference sequence). The CDR3 totals 14 residues. CDR3 region: CASSIGRGNTEAFF. CDR3 in DNA: TGTGCCAGTAGTATAGGTCGGGGGAACACTGAAGCTTTCTTT.

The chain combines TRBV19 with TRBJ1-5, with a possible D match to TRBD1 (5 bases). Trimming left V 8 bases short and J 7 bases short, with 21 bases between. This CDR3 contains 15 residues. Germline CDR1 reads LNHDA; CDR2 reads SQIVND (reference sequence). The CDR3 spells CASGPRTAGRQPQHF. The CDR3 DNA sequence: TGTGCCAGTGGACCTAGGACGGCGGGGCGGCAGCCCCAGCATTTT.

The chain uses TRBV7-9 and TRBJ2-2, with a possible D match to TRBD1 (6 bases). The CDR3 has 17 residues. Between the trimmed V and J ends, which lost 4 bases and 5 bases, there was a span of 20 bases. Per the germline V gene, CDR1 is SEHNR and CDR2 is FQNEAQ (reference sequence). CDR3 sequence reads: CASSSTQGLGRTGELFF. The CDR3 nucleotides are TGTGCCAGCAGCTCGACACAGGGCCTAGGAAGGACCGGGGAGCTGTTTTTT.

The chain combines TRBV28 with TRBJ1-1; TRBD1 aligns across 8 bases. Germline trimming cut 10 bases from V and 6 bases from J; bases unmatched to any gene: 4. This CDR3 contains 11 residues. The V gene's germline CDR1 is MDHEN and CDR2 SYDVKM. CDR3 coding DNA: TGTGCCACCAGGGGGCGGCCTGAAGCTTTCTTT. Encoded protein: CATRGRPEAFF.

This clone was counted between two and nine times. The chain carries TRBV4-2 and TRBJ1-3, with D possibly matching TRBD1 (6 bases). Germline V lookup: CDR1 LGHNA, CDR2 YNFKEQ. The V gene lost 2 bases and the J gene lost 5 bases, with 13 bases spanning the gap. The CDR3 loop spans 15 amino acids. Here the CDR3 reads CASSQPGGLRNTIYF. The CDR3 DNA sequence: TGTGCCAGCAGCCAACCTGGGGGCCTGAGAAACACCATATATTTT.

The rearrangement joins TRBV27 to TRBJ2-3; unclear D gene. V was pared by 5 bases and J by 1 base, with 7 bases between. The CDR3 runs to 13 residues. The germline V gene has CDR1 MNHEY and CDR2 SMNVEV (reference sequence). The CDR3 DNA reads TGTGCCAGCAGTAAGCCCGGCACAGATACGCAGTATTTT. Translation gives CASSKPGTDTQYF.

The chain combines TRBV28 with TRBJ2-3, with 9 nucleotides matching TRBD2. This CDR3 is 16 amino acids long. Germline values: CDR1 MDHEN, CDR2 SYDVKM. The trim removed 4 bases at V and 5 bases at J, leaving 10 bases unmatched. CDR3 sequence (DNA): TGTGCCAGCAGTTCCCCGGGGGGACTAGCCGTAGATACGCAGTATTTT. It encodes CASSSPGGLAVDTQYF.

This clone was picked up a small number of times. The gene calls are TRBV6-1 and TRBJ2-1; TRBD2 matches at 7 bases. This CDR3 is built from 16 residues. Germline values: CDR1 MNHNS, CDR2 SASEGT. V dropped 2 bases and J dropped 0; count of bases not matched to a gene: 4. CDR3 nucleotide sequence: TGTGCCAGCAGTGAACCTAGCGGAGGCTCCTACAATGAGCAGTTCTTC. Its protein product is CASSEPSGGSYNEQFF.

The chain couples TRBV5-4 to TRBJ2-7; TRBD1 matches at 9 bases. The germline CDR1 and CDR2 sequences are SGHNT and YYREEE (reference sequence). CDR3 length: 14 residues. V dropped 5 bases and J dropped 0; count of bases not matched to a gene: 3. In DNA form, the CDR3 reads TGTGCCAGCAGTGGGGGACAGGGCTCCTACGAGCAGTACTTC. The encoded protein is CASSGGQGSYEQYF.

The J gene is TRBJ1-4, the V gene TRBV7-8; 7 nucleotides agree with TRBD1. Germline V lookup: CDR1 SGHVS, CDR2 FQNEAQ. The length of the CDR3 is 16 residues. V was clipped by 1 base and J by 3 bases; unmatched bases: 5. The CDR3 DNA is TGTGCCAGCAGCTTAGTAGGGGGACAGCCTAATGAAAAACTGTTTTTT. Its translation: CASSLVGGQPNEKLFF. Variable domain in full (rest from reference TRBV7-8 and TRBJ1-4): GAGVSQSPRYKVAKRGQDVALRCDPISGHVSLFWYQQALGQGPEFLTYFQNEAQLDKSGLPSDRFFAERPEGSVSTLKIQRTQQEDSAVYLCASSLVGGQPNEKLFFGSGTQLSVL.

This clone showed up just a few times. This sequence joins TRBV6-5 and TRBJ2-7, with a tentative D call TRBD2 (6 bases). Trimming removed 7 bases from V and 3 bases from J, with 10 bases in between. Germline V gene lookup returns CDR1 MNHEY and CDR2 SVGAGI. This CDR3 is 12 amino acids long. For the CDR3, the DNA is TGTGCCAGCAAGGGACTCTACTACGAGCAGTACTTC. It yields the protein CASKGLYYEQYF.

The V and J genes are TRBV9 and TRBJ2-5, with 11 bases identical to TRBD1. Germline V gene lookup returns CDR1 SGDLS and CDR2 YYNGEE. With V trimmed by 2 bases and J by 3 bases, 3 bases remained unmatched. This CDR3 is built from 15 residues. The CDR3 region is CASSVPGQGEETQYF. In nucleotides, the CDR3 is TGTGCCAGCAGCGTCCCGGGACAGGGGGAAGAGACCCAGTACTTC.

The rearrangement links TRBV7-2 to TRBJ1-4, with TRBD1 matching over 10 bases. In germline, CDR1 is SGHTA, CDR2 FQGNSA. Trimming took 1 base from V and 10 from J; bases not matched to a gene: 6. The length of the CDR3 is 15 residues. CDR3 region: CASSLGRQGAGKLFF. DNA of the CDR3: TGTGCCAGCAGCTTAGGTAGACAGGGGGCGGGAAAACTGTTTTTT.

The rearrangement joins TRBV14 to TRBJ2-5; weak D call: TRBD2 (6 bases). Germline V gene lookup returns CDR1 SGHDN and CDR2 FVKESK. The CDR3 totals 13 residues. V gave up 10 bases and J gave up 3 bases, with 15 bases separating them. CDR3 sequence (DNA): TGTGCCACCCGGAGGGCATACGAAGAGACCCAGTACTTC. Amino acids: CATRRAYEETQYF.

The rearrangement uses TRBV5-6 and TRBJ2-7; 9 bases are shared with TRBD1. This CDR3 comprises 11 residues. Trimming took 7 bases from V and 8 from J; bases not matched to a gene: 4. Germline V gene sequence: CDR1 SGHDT, CDR2 YYEEEE. CDR3: CASGTGLQQYF. The CDR3 DNA reads as TGTGCCAGCGGGACAGGGCTCCAGCAGTACTTC. Looking up the rest from reference TRBV5-6 and TRBJ2-7 gives the full variable domain: DAGVTQSPTHLIKTRGQQVTLRCSPKSGHDTVSWYQQALGQGPQFIFQYYEEEERQRGNFPDRFSGHQFPNYSSELNVNALLLGDSALYLCASGTGLQQYFGPGTRLTVT.

The chain links TRBV9 to TRBJ2-2; 13 nucleotides line up with TRBD2. Trimming removed 4 bases from V and 5 bases from J; junction bases left unmatched: 8. Germline CDR1 SGDLS, CDR2 YYNGEE. The CDR3 is 17 amino acids. The CDR3 DNA sequence: TGTGCCAGCAGCCCCAGGGGACTAGCGGGACGTACCGGGGAGCTGTTTTTT. Amino acids: CASSPRGLAGRTGELFF.

This chain uses TRBV6-1 with TRBJ2-7; TRBD2 might be the D (5 bases). Germline CDR1 MNHNS, CDR2 SASEGT. The CDR3 covers 11 residues. V was cut by 2 bases and J by 6 bases, with 5 bases left in between. CDR3 DNA sequence: TGTGCCAGCAGTGAACTAGCCGAGCAGTACTTC. Translated, it gives CASSELAEQYF.

The chain recombines TRBV4-2 with TRBJ2-1; D ambiguous. The CDR3 is 12 amino acids. Trimming shortened V by 0 bases and J by 5 bases, and 2 bases separated the two germline ends. In germline, CDR1 is LGHNA, CDR2 YNFKEQ. CDR3 region: CASSQDDNEQFF. CDR3 DNA sequence: TGTGCCAGCAGCCAAGACGACAATGAGCAGTTCTTC.

V usage is TRBV19 and J usage is TRBJ2-7; 10 nucleotides line up with TRBD1. V lost 4 bases and J lost 7; bases outside the gene matches: 4. The CDR3 totals 13 residues. Germline CDR1 and CDR2: LNHDA and SQIVND (reference sequence). The CDR3 loop is CASSTDRGLEQYF. The CDR3 DNA is TGTGCCAGTAGTACCGACAGGGGGCTGGAGCAGTACTTC.

This clone was counted only a few times. This chain joins TRBV10-3 and TRBJ1-3; D perhaps matches TRBD1 (5 bases). This CDR3 has 14 residues. The germline gives CDR1 ENHRY, CDR2 SYGVKD. The V gene lost 7 bases and the J gene lost 0 bases, with 10 bases spanning the gap. The CDR3 DNA follows: TGTGCCATCAAACAGGTCCTCTCTGGAAACACCATATATTTT. It encodes CAIKQVLSGNTIYF.

The rearrangement joins TRBV6-1 to TRBJ1-4, with a weak D call TRBD1 (6 bases). The germline V gene has CDR1 MNHNS and CDR2 SASEGT. The germline V and J ends were trimmed by 4 bases and 2 bases, with 11 bases remaining between them. This CDR3 has 15 residues. The CDR3 DNA follows: TGTGCCAGCAGTGGCAACAGGGCCACTAATGAAAAACTGTTTTTT. Protein: CASSGNRATNEKLFF.

CDR3 sequence: CASSLGGAITEAFF. CDR3 DNA: TGTGCCAGCAGTTTAGGGGGGGCAATTACTGAAGCTTTCTTT. This chain links TRBV27 with TRBJ1-1, with a possible D match to TRBD1 (6 bases). The V gene lost 2 bases and the J gene lost 5 bases, with 12 bases spanning the gap. CDR3 size: 14 residues. Germline-derived CDR1 and CDR2 are MNHEY and SMNVEV (reference sequence).